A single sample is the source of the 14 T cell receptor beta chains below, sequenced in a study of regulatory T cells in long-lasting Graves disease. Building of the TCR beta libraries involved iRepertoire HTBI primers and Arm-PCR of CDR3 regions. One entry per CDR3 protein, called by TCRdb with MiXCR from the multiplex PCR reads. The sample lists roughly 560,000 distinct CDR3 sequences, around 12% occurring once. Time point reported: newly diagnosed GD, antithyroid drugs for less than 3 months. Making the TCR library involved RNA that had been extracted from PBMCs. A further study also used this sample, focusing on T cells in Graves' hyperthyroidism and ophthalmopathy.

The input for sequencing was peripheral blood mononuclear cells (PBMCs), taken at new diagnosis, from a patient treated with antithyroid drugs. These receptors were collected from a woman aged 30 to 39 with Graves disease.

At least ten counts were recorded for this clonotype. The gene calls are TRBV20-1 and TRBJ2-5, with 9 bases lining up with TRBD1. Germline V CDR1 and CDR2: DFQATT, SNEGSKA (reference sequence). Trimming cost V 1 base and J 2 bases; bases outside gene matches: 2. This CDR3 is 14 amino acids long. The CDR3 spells CSARAGTGQETQYF. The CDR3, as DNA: TGCAGTGCTAGAGCCGGGACAGGGCAAGAGACCCAGTACTTC.

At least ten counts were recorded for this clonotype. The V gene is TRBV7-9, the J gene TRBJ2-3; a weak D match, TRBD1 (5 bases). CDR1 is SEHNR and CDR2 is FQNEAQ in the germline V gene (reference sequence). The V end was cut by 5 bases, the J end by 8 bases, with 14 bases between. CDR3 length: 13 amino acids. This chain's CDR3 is CASSIQGSGTQYF. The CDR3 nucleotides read TGTGCCAGCAGCATCCAGGGATCTGGTACGCAGTATTTT.

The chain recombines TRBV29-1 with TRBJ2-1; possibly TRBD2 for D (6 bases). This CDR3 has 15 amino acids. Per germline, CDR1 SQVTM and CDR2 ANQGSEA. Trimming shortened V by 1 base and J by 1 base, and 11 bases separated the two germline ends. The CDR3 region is CSVEGLEGSYNEQFF. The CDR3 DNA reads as TGCAGCGTTGAAGGATTGGAGGGGTCCTACAATGAGCAGTTCTTC.

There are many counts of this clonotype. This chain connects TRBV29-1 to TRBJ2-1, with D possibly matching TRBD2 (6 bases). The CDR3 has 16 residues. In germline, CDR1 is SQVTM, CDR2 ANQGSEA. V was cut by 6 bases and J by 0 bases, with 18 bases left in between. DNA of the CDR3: TGCAGCGTGAATTGGGCTAGCGACCGCTCCTACAATGAGCAGTTCTTC. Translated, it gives CSVNWASDRSYNEQFF.

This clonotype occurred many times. The CDR3 DNA is TGCAGTGCTAGAAACCCGGGTTACGAGCAGTACTTC. This codes for CSARNPGYEQYF. The rearrangement links TRBV20-1 to TRBJ2-7, with D unresolved. CDR3 length equals 12 residues. Trimming took 2 bases from V and 4 from J, leaving 9 bases between them. The germline CDR1 and CDR2 sequences are DFQATT and SNEGSKA (reference sequence).

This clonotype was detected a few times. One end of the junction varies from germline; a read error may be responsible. Here the CDR3 reads CASSYSVSGSSYNEQFF. The CDR3, as DNA: TGTGCCAGCAGTTACTCGGTGAGCGGGAGCTCCTACAATGAGCAGTTCTTC. V is TRBV10-3 and J is TRBJ2-1, with 8 bases aligning to TRBD2. CDR1 ENHRY and CDR2 SYGVKD come from the germline V gene. The CDR3 covers 17 residues.

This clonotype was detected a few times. The CDR3 DNA sequence: TGTGCCAGCAGCACCAAGGGAAACATTCAGTACTTC. Amino acids: CASSTKGNIQYF. The chain couples TRBV7-9 to TRBJ2-4; D unclear. V dropped 5 bases and J dropped 6 bases, with 8 bases sitting between them. Germline-derived CDR1 and CDR2 are SEHNR and FQNEAQ (reference sequence). The CDR3 is made up of 12 amino acids.

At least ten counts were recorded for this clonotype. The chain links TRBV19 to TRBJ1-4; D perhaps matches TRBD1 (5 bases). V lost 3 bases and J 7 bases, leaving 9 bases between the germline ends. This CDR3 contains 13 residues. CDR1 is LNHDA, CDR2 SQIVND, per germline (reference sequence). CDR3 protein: CASSMVGGEKLFF. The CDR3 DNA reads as TGTGCCAGTAGTATGGTCGGGGGTGAAAAACTGTTTTTT.

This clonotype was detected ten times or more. Here the CDR3 reads CASSLESGPNYEQYF. In DNA, the CDR3 is TGCGCCAGCAGCTTGGAATCAGGGCCTAACTACGAGCAGTACTTC. The V call is TRBV5-1, the J call TRBJ2-7, with TRBD1 as a possible D gene (5 bases). V lost 0 bases and J 3 bases, leaving 13 bases between the germline ends. The CDR3 runs 15 residues. Germline CDR1 SGHRS, CDR2 YFSETQ.

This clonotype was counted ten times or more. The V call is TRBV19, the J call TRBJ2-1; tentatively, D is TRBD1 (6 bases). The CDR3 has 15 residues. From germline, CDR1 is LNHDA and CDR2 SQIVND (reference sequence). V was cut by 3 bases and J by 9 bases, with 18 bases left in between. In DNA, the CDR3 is TGTGCCAGTAGTATGGAGGCAGGGGTCCGTCGTGAGCAGTTCTTC. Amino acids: CASSMEAGVRREQFF.

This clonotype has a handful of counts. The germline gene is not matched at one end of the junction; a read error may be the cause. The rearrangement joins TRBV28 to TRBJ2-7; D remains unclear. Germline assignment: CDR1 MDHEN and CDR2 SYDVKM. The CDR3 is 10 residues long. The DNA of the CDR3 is TGTGCCGGCAGCCTCAACGAGCAGTACTTC. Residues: CAGSLNEQYF.

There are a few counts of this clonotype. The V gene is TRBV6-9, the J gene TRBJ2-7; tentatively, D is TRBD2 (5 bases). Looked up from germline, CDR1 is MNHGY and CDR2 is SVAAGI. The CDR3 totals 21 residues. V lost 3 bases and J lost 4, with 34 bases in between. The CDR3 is CASSYSQDPDRFPTREYEQYF. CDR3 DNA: TGTGCCAGCAGTTACTCCCAGGACCCGGATAGATTCCCTACTAGAGAATACGAGCAGTACTTC.

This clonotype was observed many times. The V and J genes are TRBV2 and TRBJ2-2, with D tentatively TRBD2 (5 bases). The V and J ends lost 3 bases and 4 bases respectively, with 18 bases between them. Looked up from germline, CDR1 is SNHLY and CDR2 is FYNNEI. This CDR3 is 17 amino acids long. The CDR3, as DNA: TGTGCCAGCAGTGAGTGGCCTAGCCGACTGCTCACCGGGGAGCTGTTTTTT. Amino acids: CASSEWPSRLLTGELFF. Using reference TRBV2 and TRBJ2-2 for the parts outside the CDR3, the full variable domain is EPEVTQTPSHQVTQMGQEVILRCVPISNHLYFYWYRQILGQKVEFLVSFYNNEISEKSEIFDDQFSVERPDGSNFTLKIRSTKLEDSAMYFCASSEWPSRLLTGELFFGEGSRLTVL.

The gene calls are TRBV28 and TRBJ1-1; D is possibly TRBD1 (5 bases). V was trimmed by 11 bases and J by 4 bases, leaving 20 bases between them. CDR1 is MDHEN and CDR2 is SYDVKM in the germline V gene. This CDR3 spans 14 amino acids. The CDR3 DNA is TGTGCCTCCCAACTCGGGGCAGGGACCACTGAAGCTTTCTTT. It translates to CASQLGAGTTEAFF.